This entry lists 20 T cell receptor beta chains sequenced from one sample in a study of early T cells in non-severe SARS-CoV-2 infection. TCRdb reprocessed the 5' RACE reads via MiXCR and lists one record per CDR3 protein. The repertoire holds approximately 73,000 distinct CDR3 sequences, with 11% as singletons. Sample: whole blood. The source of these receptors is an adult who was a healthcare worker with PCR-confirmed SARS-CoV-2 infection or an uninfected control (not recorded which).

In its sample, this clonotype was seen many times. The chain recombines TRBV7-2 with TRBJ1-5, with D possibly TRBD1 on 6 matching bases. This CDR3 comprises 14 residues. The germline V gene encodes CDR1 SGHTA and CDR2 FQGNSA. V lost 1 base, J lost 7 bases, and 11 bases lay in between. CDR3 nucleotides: TGTGCCAGCAGCTTAGTACAGGGAAGACAGCCCCAGCATTTT. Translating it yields CASSLVQGRQPQHF.

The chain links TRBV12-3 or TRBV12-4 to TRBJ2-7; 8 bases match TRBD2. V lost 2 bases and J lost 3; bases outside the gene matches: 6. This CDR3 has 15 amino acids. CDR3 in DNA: TGTGCCAGCAGTTTATCGGGGGGGGACTACTACGAGCAGTACTTC. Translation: CASSLSGGDYYEQYF.

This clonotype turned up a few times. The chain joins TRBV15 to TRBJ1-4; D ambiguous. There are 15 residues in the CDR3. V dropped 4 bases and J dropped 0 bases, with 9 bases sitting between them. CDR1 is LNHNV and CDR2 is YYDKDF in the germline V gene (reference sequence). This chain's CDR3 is CATSTRGSTNEKLFF. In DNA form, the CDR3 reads TGTGCCACCAGCACTCGGGGTTCAACTAATGAAAAACTGTTTTTT.

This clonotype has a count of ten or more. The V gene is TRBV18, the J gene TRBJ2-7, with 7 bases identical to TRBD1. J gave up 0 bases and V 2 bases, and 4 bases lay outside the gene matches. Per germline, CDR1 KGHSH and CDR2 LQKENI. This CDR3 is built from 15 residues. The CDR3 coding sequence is TGTGCCAGCTCACCAAGGCAGGGGGTCTCCTACGAGCAGTACTTC. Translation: CASSPRQGVSYEQYF.

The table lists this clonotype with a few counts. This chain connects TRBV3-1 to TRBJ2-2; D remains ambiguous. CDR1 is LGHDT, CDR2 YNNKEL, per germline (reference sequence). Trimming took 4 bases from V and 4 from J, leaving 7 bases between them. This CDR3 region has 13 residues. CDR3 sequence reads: CASSLRATGELFF. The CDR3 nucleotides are TGTGCCAGCAGCCTACGTGCCACCGGGGAGCTGTTTTTT.

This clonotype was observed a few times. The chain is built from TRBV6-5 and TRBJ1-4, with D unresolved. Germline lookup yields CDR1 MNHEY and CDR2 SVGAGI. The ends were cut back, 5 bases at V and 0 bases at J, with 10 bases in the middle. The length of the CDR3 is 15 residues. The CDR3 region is CASSPSAATNEKLFF. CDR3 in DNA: TGTGCCAGCAGTCCTTCAGCGGCAACTAATGAAAAACTGTTTTTT.

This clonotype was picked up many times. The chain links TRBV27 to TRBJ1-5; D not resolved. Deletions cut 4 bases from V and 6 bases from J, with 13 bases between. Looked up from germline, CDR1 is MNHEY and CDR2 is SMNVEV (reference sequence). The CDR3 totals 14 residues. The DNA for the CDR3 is TGTGCCAGCAGTTCGGGAGGTTCGGGTCAGCCCCAGCATTTT. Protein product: CASSSGGSGQPQHF.

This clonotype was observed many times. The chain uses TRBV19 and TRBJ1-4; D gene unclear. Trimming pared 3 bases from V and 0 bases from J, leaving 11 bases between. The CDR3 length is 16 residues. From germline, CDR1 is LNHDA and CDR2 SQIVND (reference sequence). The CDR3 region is CASSIQRAATNEKLFF. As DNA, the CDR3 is TGTGCCAGTAGTATCCAGAGGGCGGCAACTAATGAAAAACTGTTTTTT.

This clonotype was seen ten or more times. As DNA, the CDR3 is TGTGCCAGCAGTTACAAACTAGCGGGGGCCCCCTACAATGAGCAGTTCTTC. It is translated as CASSYKLAGAPYNEQFF. The chain couples TRBV6-2 or TRBV6-3 to TRBJ2-1, with 11 bases matching TRBD2. Per the germline V gene, CDR1 is MNHEY and CDR2 is SVGEGT. The CDR3 consists of 17 residues. Unmatched junction bases numbered 5, after V lost 2 bases and J lost 2 bases.

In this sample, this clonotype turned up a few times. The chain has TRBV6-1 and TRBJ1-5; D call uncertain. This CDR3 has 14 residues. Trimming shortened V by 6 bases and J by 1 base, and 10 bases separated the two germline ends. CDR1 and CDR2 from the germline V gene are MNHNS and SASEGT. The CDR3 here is CASSPRGSNQPQHF. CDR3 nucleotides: TGTGCCAGCAGCCCCCGGGGAAGCAATCAGCCCCAGCATTTT.

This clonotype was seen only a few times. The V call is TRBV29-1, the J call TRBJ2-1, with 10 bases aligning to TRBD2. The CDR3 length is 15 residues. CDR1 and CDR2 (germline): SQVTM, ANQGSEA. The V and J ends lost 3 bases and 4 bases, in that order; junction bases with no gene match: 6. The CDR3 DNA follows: TGCAGCGTTGACTCTAGCGGGGGCCCGTACAATGAGCAGTTCTTC. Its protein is CSVDSSGGPYNEQFF.

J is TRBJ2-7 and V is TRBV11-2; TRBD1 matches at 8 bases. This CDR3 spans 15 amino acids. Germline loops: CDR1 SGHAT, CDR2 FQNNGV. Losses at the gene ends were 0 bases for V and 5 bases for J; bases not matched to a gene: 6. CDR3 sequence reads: CASSLDATGAHEQYF. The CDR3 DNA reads TGTGCCAGCAGCTTAGATGCGACAGGGGCCCACGAGCAGTACTTC.

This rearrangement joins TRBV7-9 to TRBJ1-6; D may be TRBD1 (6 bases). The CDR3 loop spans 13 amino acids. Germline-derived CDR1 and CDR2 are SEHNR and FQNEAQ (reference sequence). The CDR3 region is CASETGNNSPLHF. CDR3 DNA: TGTGCGTCGGAGACAGGAAATAATTCACCCCTCCACTTT.

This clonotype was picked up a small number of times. This CDR3 is CASLFGEKLFF. In DNA form, the CDR3 reads TGTGCCAGCCTCTTTGGAGAAAAACTGTTTTTT. The chain couples TRBV6-5 to TRBJ1-4; D remains unclear. The germline gives CDR1 MNHEY, CDR2 SVGAGI. The CDR3 length is 11 residues. V shed 8 bases and J shed 8 bases, with 9 bases lying between them.

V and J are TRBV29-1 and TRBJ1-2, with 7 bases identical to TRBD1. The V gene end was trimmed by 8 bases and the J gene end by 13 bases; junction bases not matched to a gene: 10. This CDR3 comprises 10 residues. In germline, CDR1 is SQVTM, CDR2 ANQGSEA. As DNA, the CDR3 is TGCAGCACCCGGGACAGCTCTTTCACCTTC. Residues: CSTRDSSFTF.

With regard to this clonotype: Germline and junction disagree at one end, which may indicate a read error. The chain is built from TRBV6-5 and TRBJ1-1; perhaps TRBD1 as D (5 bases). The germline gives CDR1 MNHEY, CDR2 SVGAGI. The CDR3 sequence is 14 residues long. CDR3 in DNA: TGTGCCAGCAGTCTCGTAGAGGGGAACACTGAAGTTTTCTTT. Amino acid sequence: CASSLVEGNTEVFF.

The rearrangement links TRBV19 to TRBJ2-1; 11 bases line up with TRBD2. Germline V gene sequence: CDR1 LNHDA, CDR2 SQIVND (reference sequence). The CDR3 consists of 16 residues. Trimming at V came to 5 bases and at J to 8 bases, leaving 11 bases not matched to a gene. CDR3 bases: TGTGCCAGTAGTGCCTCCGGGACTAGCGGTGGGGATGAGCAGTTCTTC. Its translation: CASSASGTSGGDEQFF.

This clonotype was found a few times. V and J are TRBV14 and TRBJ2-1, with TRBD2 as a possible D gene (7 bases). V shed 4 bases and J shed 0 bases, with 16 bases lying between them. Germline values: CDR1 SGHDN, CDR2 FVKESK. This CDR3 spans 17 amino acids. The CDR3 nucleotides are TGTGCCAGCAGCCCCCTAGGGGGGGCAGACTCCTACAATGAGCAGTTCTTC. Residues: CASSPLGGADSYNEQFF. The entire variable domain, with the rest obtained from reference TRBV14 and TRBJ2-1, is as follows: EAGVTQFPSHSVIEKGQTVTLRCDPISGHDNLYWYRRVMGKEIKFLLHFVKESKQDESGMPNNRFLAERTGGTYSTLKVQPAELEDSGVYFCASSPLGGADSYNEQFFGPGTRLTVL.

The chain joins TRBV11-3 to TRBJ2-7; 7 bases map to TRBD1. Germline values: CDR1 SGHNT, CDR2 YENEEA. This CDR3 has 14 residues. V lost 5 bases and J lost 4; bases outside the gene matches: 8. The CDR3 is CASSLNRDSYEQYF. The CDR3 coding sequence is TGTGCCAGCAGCCTCAACAGGGACAGTTACGAGCAGTACTTC.

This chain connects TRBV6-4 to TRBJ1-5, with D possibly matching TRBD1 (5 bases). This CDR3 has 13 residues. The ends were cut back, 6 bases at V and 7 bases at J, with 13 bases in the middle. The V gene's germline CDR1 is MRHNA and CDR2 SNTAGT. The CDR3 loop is CASSRDWGQPQHF. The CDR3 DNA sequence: TGTGCCAGCAGCCGGGACTGGGGACAGCCCCAGCATTTT.